The T cell receptor (beta chain) described here comes from a study of blood T cell repertoires in COVID-19 (dated by TCRdb to 2020 to 2021). About the full investigation: Samples from collaborators originated in the United States, Italy and Spain and spanned both the acute and convalescent phases of COVID-19. The prospective study material was composed of cDNA or gDNA derived from T cells, B-cell-depleted T cells, or PBMCs. Subjects who had been exposed to COVID-19, were actively infected with it, or had recovered from it provided the deeply sampled blood TCRbeta repertoires that made up the dataset. The repertoires were made available in a free public database intended to serve as a resource for research on the immune response to SARS-CoV-2. The samples were drawn from two sources: the first 160 participants of the ongoing ImmuneRACE study, and 950 to 1,500 subjects contributed by 6 global collaborators. Sample metadata almost always included a de-identified subject ID, COVID-19 status, age in years and sex. Where HLA class I and class II types were available, the types were taken from metadata supplied by the sample provider, not from assay-based typing. General conclusions and limits of the study: How much clinical and demographic metadata was included differed by source and by participant, and the metadata was provided uncurated.

This clone was recorded once. The antigen it binds to is not known. No quality values exist for individual bases; no much larger clone is one base distant. TCRbeta CDR3 regions were amplified from genomic DNA using the immunoSEQ Assay, a bias-controlled multiplex PCR. In the authors' own workflow: The number of nucleated cells in each sample was estimated by amplification of reference gene primers within the assay. Sequence reads were collapsed and filtered to measure the absolute abundance of every unique TCRbeta CDR3 rearrangement. For each sample, productive Simpson clonality was calculated as the square root of Simpson's diversity index over productive rearrangements. Imported from immuneACCESS, the table was reduced by TCRdb to in-frame sequences with V and J called. These copies leave out some clones; in studies compared against another copy, an unresolved V gene accounts for under half, and the cause of the remainder is not known. V, J and clone size are taken as reported in that table, and D and trimming were inferred from the DNA itself. The sample contains roughly 380,000 clones, 85% of them found a single time. 3.6% of the sample rests with the top ten.

Collaborating institutions collected whole blood in K2EDTA tubes following their own protocols. For TCRbeta analysis, collaborators shipped samples in one of three forms: frozen whole blood, isolated PBMCs, or DNA extracted from either of those sample types. This TCR was sampled from a young woman with acute or convalescent COVID-19. The material sequenced was peripheral blood.

CDR3 protein: CASTPLGQKGTEAFF. The sequence in DNA is TGTGCCAGTACCCCCTTGGGACAGAAAGGCACTGAAGCTTTCTTT. This chain joins TRBV19 to TRBJ1-1; 7 nucleotides in the junction match TRBD1. Germline trimming amounts to 7 bases on V and 4 bases on J, with 12 as the count of junction bases outside the gene matches. Spanning cysteine to phenylalanine, the CDR3 consists of 15 amino acids. The CDR3 DNA has 45 bases and is translated from base 1. Via the germline V gene (reference sequence), CDR1 is LNHDA and CDR2 SQIVND.